These T cell receptor beta chains were read from a single sample in a study of T cell responses to AZD1222 COVID-19 vaccine. Data came from immunoSEQ multiplex PCR; TCRdb stores just in-frame clones and leaves some out. The sample yields around 100,000 clones, around 87% seen once. Specimen: peripheral blood, collected on day 0 of MenACWY control vaccination. Every receptor here comes from an adult in good health. The CDR3 runs from the conserved cysteine through the conserved F or W. The D gene is left open where the match is weak. Only some rows state a clone size, as once, few, many or a class for expanded clones.

V,D,size,J,length,DNA,CDR3
TRBV6-2/TRBV6-3,.,.,TRBJ1-5,14,TGTGCCAGCAGTTACTCTACAGAAAATCAGCCCCAGCATTTT,CASSYSTENQPQHF
TRBV5-4,.,.,TRBJ1-2,14,TGTGCCAGCAGCTTGCCGGGGGGGAACTCTGGCTACACCTTC,CASSLPGGNSGYTF
TRBV6-5,.,once,TRBJ2-6,13,TGTGCCAGCAGGATGGCTGGGGCCAACGTCCTGACTTTC,CASRMAGANVLTF
TRBV2,.,.,TRBJ2-5,14,TGTGCCAGCAGTGAACAGGCGATCTTGGGGACCCAGTACTTC,CASSEQAILGTQYF
TRBV7-9,.,.,TRBJ1-2,11,TGTGCCAGCAGCCCAATGGAGGGCTACACCTTC,CASSPMEGYTF
TRBV23-1,TRBD1,.,TRBJ2-7,17,TGCGCCAGCAGTCAATCCCTAACCCCGAGGGGGCTAGGCGAGCAGTACTTC,CASSQSLTPRGLGEQYF
TRBV19,.,once,TRBJ1-5,16,TGTGCCAGTAGTCCCGGGGGCACGGGGGGCAATCAGCCCCAGCATTTT,CASSPGGTGGNQPQHF
TRBV7-2,.,.,TRBJ1-5,15,TGTGCCAGCAGCTCAGACGCAGGGAGTTGGGAGCCCCAGCATTTT,CASSSDAGSWEPQHF
TRBV5-5,.,.,TRBJ1-2,15,TGTGCCAGCAGCTTGTCGCTCGGCAGGCCGTTGGGCTACACCTTC,CASSLSLGRPLGYTF
TRBV2,TRBD2,once,TRBJ2-2,15,TGTGCCAGCAGTGACGCTAGCGGGGGGCCCGGGGAGCTGTTTTTT,CASSDASGGPGELFF
TRBV28,.,.,TRBJ1-1,16,TGTGCCAGCAGGACAGGCTCCCAAACGGGGAACACTGAAGCTTTCTTT,CASRTGSQTGNTEAFF
TRBV19,.,.,TRBJ2-3,13,TGTGCCAGTAAACGGTCCGGCACAGATACGCAGTATTTT,CASKRSGTDTQYF
TRBV2,TRBD1,.,TRBJ1-4,16,TGTGCCAGCAGTGAAGGGGTGGACAGGGTGGGAGAAAAACTGTTTTTT,CASSEGVDRVGEKLFF
TRBV10-1,.,.,TRBJ2-2,13,TGCGCCAGCAGTGAGTCGGGGTACGGGGAGCTGTTTTTT,CASSESGYGELFF
TRBV7-8,.,.,TRBJ2-1,12,TGTGCCAGCAGCTCACAGAGGGATGAGCAGTTCTTC,CASSSQRDEQFF
TRBV4-1,.,.,TRBJ1-3,17,TGCGCCAGCAGCCAAGAGGGGACTGCTAGCTCTGGAAACACCATATATTTT,CASSQEGTASSGNTIYF
TRBV5-1,.,.,TRBJ1-2,14,TGCGCCAGCAGCCCAGAACAGGGAAGCTATGGCTACACCTTC,CASSPEQGSYGYTF
TRBV20-1,TRBD2,.,TRBJ2-7,15,TGCAGTGCTAGTTTCCCGGGAGGGGGATCCTACGAGCAGTACTTC,CSASFPGGGSYEQYF
TRBV7-9,.,.,TRBJ1-5,16,TGTGCCAGCAGCTCAAGTGGGGGTAGGAGCAATCAGCCCCAGCATTTT,CASSSSGGRSNQPQHF
TRBV6-5,TRBD1,.,TRBJ1-5,14,TGTGCCAGCACTGGACAGGGGGACAATCAGCCCCAGCATTTT,CASTGQGDNQPQHF
TRBV9,.,.,TRBJ2-2,15,TGTGCCAGCAGCGTTCGCTGGGGGAACACCGGGGAGCTGTTTTTT,CASSVRWGNTGELFF
TRBV18,.,.,TRBJ1-3,15,TGTGCCAGCTCACCGAGGGGGGGCTCTGGAAACACCATATATTTT,CASSPRGGSGNTIYF
TRBV7-3,TRBD2,.,TRBJ2-1,13,TGTGCCTCCGGTAGGGGGACTAGCGGGGGGCAGTTCTTC,CASGRGTSGGQFF
TRBV5-5,TRBD1,.,TRBJ1-2,15,TGTGCCAGCAGCCGACAGGGACGGAACTTCGATGGCTACACCTTC,CASSRQGRNFDGYTF
TRBV7-2,.,once,TRBJ1-5,15,TGTGCCAGCAGCTTAGTCGCACGGACCAATCAGCCCCAGCATTTT,CASSLVARTNQPQHF
TRBV5-1,.,.,TRBJ2-1,15,TGCGCCAGCAGCTCGCGGAGCGCGCCGTACAATGAGCAGTTCTTC,CASSSRSAPYNEQFF
TRBV28,.,.,TRBJ1-4,17,TGTGCCAGCGAGAGGGGACCGCCAGCTGCAACTAATGAAAAACTGTTTTTT,CASERGPPAATNEKLFF
TRBV6-2/TRBV6-3,.,.,TRBJ1-1,12,TGTGCCAGCAGTCGCCCGGGGCCTGAAGCTTTCTTT,CASSRPGPEAFF
TRBV24-1,TRBD1,.,TRBJ2-3,11,TGTGCCACCGGACAGGGGGCGCGTTGGTATTTT,CATGQGARWYF
TRBV3-1/TRBV3-2,TRBD1,.,TRBJ2-7,15,TGTGCCAGCAGATCTGACAGGGGTCCCTCCTACGAGCAGTACTTC,CASRSDRGPSYEQYF
TRBV7-9,.,.,TRBJ1-2,12,TGTGCCAGCAGCTGGGACCGAGAGGGCTACACCTTC,CASSWDREGYTF
TRBV5-6,TRBD1,.,TRBJ2-7,14,TGTGCCAGCAGCAGGGACAGGGGAGGCTACGAGCAGTACTTC,CASSRDRGGYEQYF
TRBV6-4,TRBD1,.,TRBJ1-1,15,TGTGCCAGCTCGACAACCGCAGGGGGCGCCGCTGAAGCTTTCTTT,CASSTTAGGAAEAFF
TRBV18,TRBD1,.,TRBJ2-7,16,TGTGCCAGCTCACCAATCAGGACAGGGAACGCCCACGAGCAGTACTTC,CASSPIRTGNAHEQYF
TRBV7-8,TRBD1,.,TRBJ1-1,15,TGTGCCAGCAGCCCCGGACAGGGGGGGACCACTGAAGCTTTCTTT,CASSPGQGGTTEAFF
TRBV6-5,.,once,TRBJ1-1,15,TGTGCCAGCAGTTACTCCGGCAGTTTGTGGACTGAAGCTTTCTTT,CASSYSGSLWTEAFF
TRBV6-5,.,.,TRBJ2-2,15,TGTGCCAGCAGTTACGGACTCTCGAACACCGGGGAGCTGTTTTTT,CASSYGLSNTGELFF
TRBV6-2/TRBV6-3,TRBD1,once,TRBJ1-5,15,TGTGCCAGCAGTTACGGGACAGGGGGCCCTCAGCCCCAGCATTTT,CASSYGTGGPQPQHF
TRBV5-6,.,.,TRBJ1-3,15,TGTGCCAGCAGCTTTGGTCGTCCCGCTGGAAACACCATATATTTT,CASSFGRPAGNTIYF
TRBV3-1/TRBV3-2,.,.,TRBJ2-1,16,TGTGCCAGCAGCCAAGCCGGACTGACCAAGGACAATGAGCAGTTCTTC,CASSQAGLTKDNEQFF
TRBV19,.,.,TRBJ1-5,15,TGTGCCAGTAGTATTTACTTCATGGAAAATCAGCCCCAGCATTTT,CASSIYFMENQPQHF
TRBV3-1/TRBV3-2,.,.,TRBJ2-2,16,TGTGCCAGCAGCCAACACGTAGCGTCGTCGGCCGGGGAGCTGTTTTTT,CASSQHVASSAGELFF
TRBV19,.,few,TRBJ2-4,13,TGTGCCAGTAGTATAGAAGGGGTTGACATTCAGTACTTC,CASSIEGVDIQYF
TRBV7-2,.,.,TRBJ1-6,15,TGTGCCAGCAGCTTAGAGGGGACATCTAACTCACCCCTCCACTTT,CASSLEGTSNSPLHF
TRBV10-1,.,.,TRBJ1-5,15,TGCGCCAGCACTTTTATTTTGTATAGCAATCAGCCCCAGCATTTT,CASTFILYSNQPQHF
TRBV5-1,TRBD1,.,TRBJ1-1,15,TGCGCCAGCAGCGGAACCGGGACAGGGTTGCCTGAAGCTTTCTTT,CASSGTGTGLPEAFF
TRBV5-8,.,few,TRBJ2-3,16,TGTGCCAGCAGCCTCTGGAATGGAGGGTTAGCAGATACGCAGTATTTT,CASSLWNGGLADTQYF
TRBV29-1,TRBD1,.,TRBJ1-3,15,TGCAGCGTAGAGCCCTTCGGGACAGGGAGAAACACCATATATTTT,CSVEPFGTGRNTIYF
TRBV9,TRBD1,.,TRBJ2-5,16,TGTGCCAGCAGCGTACCATCGGGACAGGGGTGGGAGACCCAGTACTTC,CASSVPSGQGWETQYF
TRBV19,.,.,TRBJ1-1,14,TGTGCCAGTAGTATTGGGGGCGGGAGCACTGAAGCTTTCTTT,CASSIGGGSTEAFF
TRBV28,.,.,TRBJ2-7,13,TGTGCCAGCAGTTTAGGGGGGCCCTACGAGCAGTACTTC,CASSLGGPYEQYF
TRBV4-3,TRBD1,.,TRBJ1-1,18,TGCGCCAGCAGCCAAGCATCTGGGGGACAGGGGGCGAACACTGAAGCTTTCTTT,CASSQASGGQGANTEAFF
TRBV7-2,TRBD2,.,TRBJ2-3,14,TGTGCCAGCAGCTTAGGGCTAGCGGGAGGGCTGGGGTATTTT,CASSLGLAGGLGYF
TRBV9,.,.,TRBJ2-3,14,TGTGCCAGCAGCGTAGGGGGTCGCACAGATACGCAGTATTTT,CASSVGGRTDTQYF